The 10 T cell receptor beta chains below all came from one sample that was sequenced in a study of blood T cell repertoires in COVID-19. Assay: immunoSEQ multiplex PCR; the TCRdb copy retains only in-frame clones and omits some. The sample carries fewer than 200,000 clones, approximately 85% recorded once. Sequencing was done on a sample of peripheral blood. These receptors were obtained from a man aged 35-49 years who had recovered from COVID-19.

CDR3: CASSLNRELQYF. CDR3 bases: TGTGCCAGCAGCTTAAACAGAGAACTGCAGTACTTC. The V call is TRBV11-3, the J call TRBJ2-7, with D uncertain. This CDR3 is 12 amino acids long. Germline lookup yields CDR1 SGHNT and CDR2 YENEEA. V dropped 2 bases and J dropped 9 bases, with 11 bases sitting between them.

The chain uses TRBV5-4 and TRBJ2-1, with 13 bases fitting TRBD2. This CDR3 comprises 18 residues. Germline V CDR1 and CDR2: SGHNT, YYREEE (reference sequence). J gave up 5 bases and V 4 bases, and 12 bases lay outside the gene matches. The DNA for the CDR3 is TGTGCCAGCAGCCCTGGACTAGCGGGAGTCTCGGGGGACAATGAGCAGTTCTTC. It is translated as CASSPGLAGVSGDNEQFF.

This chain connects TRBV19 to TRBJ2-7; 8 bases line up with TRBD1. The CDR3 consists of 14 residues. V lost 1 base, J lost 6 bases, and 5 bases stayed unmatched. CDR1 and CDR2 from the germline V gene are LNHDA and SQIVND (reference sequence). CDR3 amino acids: CASSIAQGAVEQYF. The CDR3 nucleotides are TGTGCCAGTAGTATAGCCCAGGGGGCAGTCGAGCAGTACTTC.

The CDR3 is CASSKNHMNTEAFF. CDR3 nucleotide sequence: TGTGCCAGCAGCAAGAACCACATGAACACTGAAGCTTTCTTT. The chain links TRBV11-3 to TRBJ1-1; D gene uncertain. V was pared by 5 bases and J by 0 bases, with 10 bases between. There are 14 residues in the CDR3. Germline CDR1 reads SGHNT; CDR2 reads YENEEA.

The CDR3 DNA sequence: TGTGCCAGCAGTAAAAGCGGGGGGGCCCTCGAGCAGTACTTC. Its protein product is CASSKSGGALEQYF. The chain combines TRBV27 with TRBJ2-7; 10 bases agree with TRBD2. The CDR3 extends over 14 amino acids. CDR1 MNHEY and CDR2 SMNVEV come from the germline V gene (reference sequence). Losses at the gene ends were 5 bases for V and 6 bases for J; bases not matched to a gene: 7.

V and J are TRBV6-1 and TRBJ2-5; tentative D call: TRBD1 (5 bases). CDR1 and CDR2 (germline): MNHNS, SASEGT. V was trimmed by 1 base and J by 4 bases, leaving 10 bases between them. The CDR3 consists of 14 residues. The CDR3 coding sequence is TGTGCCAGCAGTGAAGTCACGACAGTAGAGACCCAGTACTTC. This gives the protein CASSEVTTVETQYF.

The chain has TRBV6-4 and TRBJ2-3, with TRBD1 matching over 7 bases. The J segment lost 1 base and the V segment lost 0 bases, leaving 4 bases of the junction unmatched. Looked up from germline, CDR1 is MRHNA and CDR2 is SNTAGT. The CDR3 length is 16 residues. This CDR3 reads CASSDSETGGTDTQYF. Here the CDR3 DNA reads TGTGCCAGCAGTGACTCTGAAACAGGGGGCACAGATACGCAGTATTTT.

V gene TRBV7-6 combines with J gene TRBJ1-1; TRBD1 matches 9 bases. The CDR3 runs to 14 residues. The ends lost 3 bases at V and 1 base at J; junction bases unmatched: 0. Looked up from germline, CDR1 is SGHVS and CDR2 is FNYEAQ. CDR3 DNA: TGTGCCAGCAGCTTGGGACAGGGGAACACTGAAGCTTTCTTT. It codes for CASSLGQGNTEAFF.

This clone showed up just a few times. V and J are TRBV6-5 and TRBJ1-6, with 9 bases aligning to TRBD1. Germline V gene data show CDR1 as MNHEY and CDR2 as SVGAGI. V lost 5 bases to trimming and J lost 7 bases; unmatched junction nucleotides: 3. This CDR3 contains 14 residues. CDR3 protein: CASSQQGANSPLHF. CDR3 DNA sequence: TGTGCCAGCAGTCAACAGGGGGCAAATTCACCCCTCCACTTT.

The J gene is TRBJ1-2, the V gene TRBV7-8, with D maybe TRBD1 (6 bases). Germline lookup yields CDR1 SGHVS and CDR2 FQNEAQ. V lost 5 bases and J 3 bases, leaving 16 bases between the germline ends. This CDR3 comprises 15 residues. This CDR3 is CASSPNQDRHYGYTF. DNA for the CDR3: TGTGCCAGCAGCCCAAATCAGGACAGACACTATGGCTACACCTTC.